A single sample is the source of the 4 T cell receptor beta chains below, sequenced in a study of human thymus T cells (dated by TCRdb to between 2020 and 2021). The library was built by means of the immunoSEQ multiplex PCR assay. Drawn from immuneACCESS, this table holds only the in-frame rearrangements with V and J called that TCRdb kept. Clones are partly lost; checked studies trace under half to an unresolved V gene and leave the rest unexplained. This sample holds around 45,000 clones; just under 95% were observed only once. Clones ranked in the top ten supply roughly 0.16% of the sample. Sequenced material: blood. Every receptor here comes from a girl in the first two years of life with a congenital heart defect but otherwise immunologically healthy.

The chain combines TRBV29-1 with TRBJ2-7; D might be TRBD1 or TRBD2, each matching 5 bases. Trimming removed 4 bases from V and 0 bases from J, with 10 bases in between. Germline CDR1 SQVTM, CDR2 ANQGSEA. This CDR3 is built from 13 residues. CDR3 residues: CSVVPRGSYEQYF. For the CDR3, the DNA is TGCAGCGTTGTTCCGAGGGGCTCCTACGAGCAGTACTTC.

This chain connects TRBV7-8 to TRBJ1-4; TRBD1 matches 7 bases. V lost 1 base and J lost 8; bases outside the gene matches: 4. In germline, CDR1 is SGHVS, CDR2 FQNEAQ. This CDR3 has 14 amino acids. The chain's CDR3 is CASSLGQGVEKLFF. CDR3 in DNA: TGTGCCAGCAGCTTAGGACAGGGTGTCGAAAAACTGTTTTTT. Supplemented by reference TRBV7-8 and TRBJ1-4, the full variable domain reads GAGVSQSPRYKVAKRGQDVALRCDPISGHVSLFWYQQALGQGPEFLTYFQNEAQLDKSGLPSDRFFAERPEGSVSTLKIQRTQQEDSAVYLCASSLGQGVEKLFFGSGTQLSVL.

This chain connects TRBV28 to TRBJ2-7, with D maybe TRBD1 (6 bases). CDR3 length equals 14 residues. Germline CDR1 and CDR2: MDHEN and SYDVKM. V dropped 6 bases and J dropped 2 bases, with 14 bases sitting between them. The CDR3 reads CASSPQGFPYEQYF. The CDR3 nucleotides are TGTGCCAGCAGCCCCCAGGGGTTCCCCTACGAGCAGTACTTC. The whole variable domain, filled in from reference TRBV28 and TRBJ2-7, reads DVKVTQSSRYLVKRTGEKVFLECVQDMDHENMFWYRQDPGLGLRLIYFSYDVKMKEKGDIPEGYSVSREKKERFSLILESASTNQTSMYLCASSPQGFPYEQYFGPGTRLTVT.

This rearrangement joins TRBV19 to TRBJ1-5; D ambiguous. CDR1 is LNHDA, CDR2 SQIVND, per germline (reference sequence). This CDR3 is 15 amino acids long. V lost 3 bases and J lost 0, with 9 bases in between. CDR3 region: CASSIVWGSNQPQHF. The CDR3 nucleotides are TGTGCCAGTAGTATCGTCTGGGGTAGCAATCAGCCCCAGCATTTT.